The subject of this entry is one T cell receptor beta chain. Its antigen is unidentified. Germline V gives CDR1 LNHDA, CDR2 SQIVND (reference sequence). The V gene lost 5 bases and the J gene lost 0 bases, with 8 bases spanning the gap. The CDR3 spans 13 residues. This entry comes from a study of cytomegalovirus exposure and HLA in healthy donors. The PCR employed 60 Vbeta primers together with 13 Jbeta primers. This table comes from immunoSEQ multiplex PCR, and its TCRdb copy is limited to in-frame clones, with some not included. The sample gives 160,000 or so clones, 84% of which show up once; 0.8% to 1.3% is in the top ten. Study-level points and caveats: CMV serostatus was the only recorded immune exposure for donors.

This sequence joins TRBV19 and TRBJ2-7; possible D gene TRBD1, 5 bases. This receptor was obtained from a young man in good health and CMV-seronegative. Sequencing was carried out using PBMCs. CDR3 residues: CASSATVSYEQYF. The CDR3 bases are TGTGCCAGTAGTGCGACAGTCTCCTACGAGCAGTACTTC.